These 30 T cell receptor beta chains share one sample of origin, sequenced in a study of cytomegalovirus exposure and HLA in healthy donors. PCR employed 60 Vbeta and 13 Jbeta primers. Assay: immunoSEQ multiplex PCR; the TCRdb copy retains only in-frame clones and omits some. The table records roughly 120,000 clones, approximately 80% of them present only once. Sequencing was carried out using PBMCs. These receptors came from a man aged 25-45 years in good health and CMV-seronegative.

The chain carries TRBV28 and TRBJ2-5; TRBD1 matches at 9 bases. The germline V gene encodes CDR1 MDHEN and CDR2 SYDVKM. The CDR3 is 14 residues long. V lost 2 bases to trimming and J lost 7 bases; unmatched junction nucleotides: 5. The CDR3, as DNA: TGTGCCAGCAGTTTAAACAGGGGGCAGGGGACCCAGTACTTC. Protein: CASSLNRGQGTQYF.

CDR3 nucleotides: TGCGCCAGCACCTCACAGGGGGCCACCGAAGCTAACTATGGCTACACCTTC. This translates into CASTSQGATEANYGYTF. The rearrangement uses TRBV5-1 and TRBJ1-2; 9 bases line up with TRBD1. CDR1 is SGHRS, CDR2 YFSETQ, per germline. J gave up 0 bases and V 6 bases, and 12 bases lay outside the gene matches. This CDR3 is built from 17 residues.

V usage is TRBV5-4 and J usage is TRBJ2-7; 9 nucleotides agree with TRBD2. V lost 1 base to trimming and J lost 3 bases; unmatched junction nucleotides: 5. The germline CDR1 and CDR2 sequences are SGHNT and YYREEE (reference sequence). The CDR3 contains 15 residues. The CDR3 region is CASSLIAGEGYEQYF. CDR3 bases: TGTGCCAGCAGCTTGATAGCGGGAGAGGGCTACGAGCAGTACTTC.

The table lists this clone with a count of one. The chain joins TRBV11-3 to TRBJ2-7; 7 bases match TRBD2. The germline CDR1 and CDR2 sequences are SGHNT and YENEEA. The CDR3 loop spans 15 amino acids. J was trimmed by 0 bases and V by 5 bases; bases with no gene match: 7. The CDR3 loop is CASSLEGGSSYEQYF. CDR3 bases: TGTGCCAGCAGCCTGGAAGGCGGGAGCTCCTACGAGCAGTACTTC.

The chain combines TRBV27 with TRBJ2-2; the match to TRBD1 covers 8 bases. There are 16 residues in the CDR3. After removal of 8 bases from V and 0 bases from J, the junction contained 8 bases not matched to a gene. Germline-derived CDR1 and CDR2 are MNHEY and SMNVEV (reference sequence). The CDR3 loop reads CASGRRGPANTGELFF. The CDR3 coding sequence is TGTGCCAGCGGTCGCAGGGGGCCGGCGAACACCGGGGAGCTGTTTTTT.

The chain has TRBV5-6 and TRBJ1-6, with D hard to call. This CDR3 spans 14 amino acids. From germline, CDR1 is SGHDT and CDR2 YYEEEE. Trimming stripped 1 base from V and 5 bases from J, with 7 bases between. CDR3 coding DNA: TGTGCCAGCAGCTTGCCAGCGGATAATTCACCCCTCCACTTT. Translating gives CASSLPADNSPLHF.

The V and J genes are TRBV5-6 and TRBJ2-7; TRBD1 aligns across 7 bases. With 5 bases clipped from V and 0 bases from J, the junction kept 8 bases outside the gene matches. The germline V gene has CDR1 SGHDT and CDR2 YYEEEE. The CDR3 runs 15 residues. The CDR3: CASRLQGSLSYEQYF. The CDR3 coding sequence is TGTGCCAGCAGACTACAGGGGTCACTCTCCTACGAGCAGTACTTC.

The CDR3 is CAISEGFTGPSSGANVLTF. The CDR3, as DNA: TGTGCCATCAGTGAGGGTTTCACAGGCCCTTCCTCTGGGGCCAACGTCCTGACTTTC. The chain joins TRBV10-3 to TRBJ2-6, with D perhaps TRBD1 (5 bases). The CDR3 runs to 19 residues. In germline, CDR1 is ENHRY, CDR2 SYGVKD. V was clipped by 2 bases and J by 0 bases, with 17 bases between them.

This clone was observed a handful of times. This rearrangement joins TRBV30 to TRBJ2-7; 9 bases agree with TRBD1. Germline CDR1 is GTSNPN and CDR2 is SVGIG (reference sequence). The junction had 11 bases not matched to a gene; V was cut back by 5 bases and J by 6 bases. This CDR3 is built from 14 residues. The CDR3 loop reads CAWSPGQGNSEQYF. The CDR3 nucleotides read TGTGCCTGGTCACCGGGACAGGGAAACTCCGAGCAGTACTTC.

The chain is built from TRBV2 and TRBJ2-5; D might be TRBD2 (6 bases). In germline, CDR1 is SNHLY, CDR2 FYNNEI. The V end was cut by 2 bases, the J end by 7 bases, with 20 bases between. This CDR3 spans 16 amino acids. In DNA form, the CDR3 reads TGTGCCAGCAGTGAAAGCGCTAGCGAGGTTGGGGGGACCCAGTACTTC. It translates to CASSESASEVGGTQYF.

The CDR3 nucleotides read TGCGCCAGCAGCCAAGATTTAGGAGGAGGGAACGAGCAGTACTTC. Its protein is CASSQDLGGGNEQYF. V is TRBV4-3 and J is TRBJ2-7; a weak D match, TRBD2 (6 bases). The CDR3 is 15 amino acids. Germline V gene data show CDR1 as LGHNA and CDR2 as YSLEER. V gave up 0 bases and J gave up 5 bases, with 14 bases separating them.

The CDR3 DNA is TGTGCCAGCACGGGTGACGGTGGCTACACCTTC. Protein sequence: CASTGDGGYTF. The V call is TRBV6-6, the J call TRBJ1-2; no firm D call. CDR3 length: 11 amino acids. Germline CDR1 is MNHNY and CDR2 is SVGAGI (reference sequence). Trimming left V 7 bases short and J 7 bases short, with 10 bases between.

This clone was observed once. The chain employs TRBV6-5 and TRBJ2-1; TRBD1 aligns across 8 bases. In germline, CDR1 is MNHEY, CDR2 SVGAGI. V was pared by 6 bases and J by 2 bases, with 6 bases of the junction left unmatched. This CDR3 has 15 residues. The DNA of the CDR3 is TGTGCCAGCAGAGATACAGGGGGTCCCTACAATGAGCAGTTCTTC. Translation: CASRDTGGPYNEQFF.

The chain recombines TRBV5-1 with TRBJ2-3; 11 bases agree with TRBD2. With 0 bases clipped from V and 4 bases from J, the junction kept 4 bases outside the gene matches. CDR1 is SGHRS, CDR2 YFSETQ, per germline. CDR3 length: 16 amino acids. In DNA, the CDR3 is TGCGCCAGCAGCTTGGCCACTAGCGGGAGCCCAGATACGCAGTATTTT. This translates into CASSLATSGSPDTQYF.

The V call is TRBV4-1, the J call TRBJ2-1, with TRBD2 matching over 9 bases. CDR1 is MGHRA, CDR2 YSYEKL, per germline. Germline trimming cut 0 bases from V and 6 bases from J; bases unmatched to any gene: 12. The length of the CDR3 is 18 residues. The CDR3 nucleotides read TGCGCCAGCAGCCAAGATTTGCGGGCTAGCGGGATGATCAATGAGCAGTTCTTC. This gives the protein CASSQDLRASGMINEQFF.

The chain couples TRBV9 to TRBJ2-7, with 7 bases matching TRBD2. Germline V lookup: CDR1 SGDLS, CDR2 YYNGEE. The CDR3 contains 15 residues. V shed 0 bases, J shed 3 bases, and the junction held 6 bases outside the gene matches. Written as DNA, the CDR3 is TGTGCCAGCAGCGTAGCGGGCGGGAGTGTCTACGAGCAGTACTTC. Translation gives CASSVAGGSVYEQYF. The variable domain in full, completed from reference TRBV9 and TRBJ2-7, reads DSGVTQTPKHLITATGQRVTLRCSPRSGDLSVYWYQQSLDQGLQFLIQYYNGEERAKGNILERFSAQQFPDLHSELNLSSLELGDSALYFCASSVAGGSVYEQYFGPGTRLTVT.

This chain links TRBV19 with TRBJ2-7, with 11 bases that match TRBD1. V was clipped by 1 base and J by 1 base; unmatched bases: 18. This CDR3 is 21 amino acids long. The V gene's germline CDR1 is LNHDA and CDR2 SQIVND (reference sequence). As DNA, the CDR3 is TGTGCCAGTAGTATAGTACTGGACAGGGGGCCAAGGGGGACGGTTTCCTACGAGCAGTACTTC. It specifies CASSIVLDRGPRGTVSYEQYF.

The rearrangement uses TRBV29-1 and TRBJ1-6; 8 bases line up with TRBD1. V was pared by 6 bases and J by 7 bases, with 2 bases of the junction left unmatched. The CDR3 runs to 12 residues. The germline gives CDR1 SQVTM, CDR2 ANQGSEA. Here the CDR3 DNA reads TGCAGCGTCCGGACAGGGAATTCACCCCTCCACTTT. It translates to CSVRTGNSPLHF. Complete variable domain (other parts from reference TRBV29-1 and TRBJ1-6): SAVISQKPSRDICQRGTSLTIQCQVDSQVTMMFWYRQQPGQSLTLIATANQGSEATYESGFVIDKFPISRPNLTFSTLTVSNMSPEDSSIYLCSVRTGNSPLHFGNGTRLTVT.

J is TRBJ2-7 and V is TRBV6-5; D might be TRBD1 (5 bases). The germline V gene encodes CDR1 MNHEY and CDR2 SVGAGI. Trimming shortened V by 0 bases and J by 1 base, and 10 bases separated the two germline ends. This CDR3 spans 15 amino acids. The CDR3 nucleotides are TGTGCCAGCAGTTACTCGGCAGGGAAGTCCTACGAGCAGTACTTC. This codes for CASSYSAGKSYEQYF.

The chain joins TRBV2 to TRBJ1-2; TRBD1 agrees at 10 bases. The CDR3 loop spans 13 amino acids. Trimming took 6 bases from V and 8 from J; bases not matched to a gene: 6. Germline V CDR1 and CDR2: SNHLY, FYNNEI. The CDR3 region has the DNA TGTGCCAGCAGGCCGGGACAGGGGAAGGGCTACACCTTC. This encodes CASRPGQGKGYTF.

The rearrangement uses TRBV9 and TRBJ2-1; D is perhaps TRBD1 (6 bases). The CDR3 has 12 amino acids. Trimming cost V 3 bases and J 7 bases, with 8 bases left between them. CDR1 and CDR2 (germline): SGDLS, YYNGEE. CDR3 DNA sequence: TGTGCCAGCAGCGACAGGGTAAATGAGCAGTTCTTC. Protein: CASSDRVNEQFF.

The chain uses TRBV10-3 and TRBJ1-1, with D possibly matching TRBD1 (6 bases). Germline CDR1 and CDR2: ENHRY and SYGVKD. V was clipped by 4 bases and J by 1 base, with 13 bases between them. The CDR3 has 15 amino acids. As DNA, the CDR3 is TGTGCCATCAGTGTCGGCCAGGGGCCGAACACTGAAGCTTTCTTT. Protein product: CAISVGQGPNTEAFF.

This clone was seen just once. The CDR3 sequence is CASNEDRNTEAFF. In DNA form, the CDR3 reads TGTGCCAGCAACGAAGACAGAAACACTGAAGCTTTCTTT. The rearrangement uses TRBV25-1 and TRBJ1-1; TRBD1 is a possible D gene (5 bases). The germline V gene has CDR1 MGHDK and CDR2 SYGVNS. V was pared by 7 bases and J by 2 bases, with 11 bases between. This CDR3 is 13 amino acids long.

V is TRBV6-5 and J is TRBJ2-7, with a possible D match to TRBD2 (7 bases). The CDR3 sequence is 14 residues long. The ends were cut back, 2 bases at V and 5 bases at J, with 13 bases in the middle. CDR1 and CDR2 (germline): MNHEY, SVGAGI. The CDR3 protein is CASSYGGGANEQYF. CDR3 nucleotides: TGTGCCAGCAGTTACGGAGGGGGGGCCAACGAGCAGTACTTC.

The chain couples TRBV7-9 to TRBJ1-4, with TRBD1 matching over 7 bases. The CDR3 totals 15 residues. Germline loops: CDR1 SEHNR, CDR2 FQNEAQ (reference sequence). With 4 bases clipped from V and 8 bases from J, the junction kept 10 bases outside the gene matches. The CDR3 protein is CASSSLGQIEEKLFF. CDR3 sequence (DNA): TGTGCCAGCAGCTCCTTGGGACAGATTGAGGAAAAACTGTTTTTT.

This clone was counted a single time. The chain recombines TRBV28 with TRBJ2-7; 8 bases line up with TRBD1. Germline CDR1 is MDHEN and CDR2 is SYDVKM. The CDR3 runs 16 residues. J was trimmed by 2 bases and V by 2 bases; bases with no gene match: 8. DNA of the CDR3: TGTGCCAGCAGTTTAGACCCAGGGGGCGTTACCTACGAGCAGTACTTC. Translated, it gives CASSLDPGGVTYEQYF.

Here the CDR3 reads CASRPETLRTLDEQFF. The CDR3 DNA reads TGTGCCAGCAGGCCCGAGACTCTACGGACTTTGGATGAGCAGTTCTTC. The chain recombines TRBV7-9 with TRBJ2-1; possibly TRBD2 for D (5 bases). The CDR3 length is 16 residues. V was trimmed by 6 bases and J by 8 bases, leaving 23 bases between them. Germline V gives CDR1 SEHNR, CDR2 FQNEAQ (reference sequence).

This rearrangement joins TRBV30 to TRBJ2-7; TRBD1 matches at 9 bases. V lost 2 bases and J lost 1; bases outside the gene matches: 6. CDR1 is GTSNPN and CDR2 is SVGIG in the germline V gene (reference sequence). The CDR3 has 15 amino acids. The CDR3 sequence is CAWSPPGQGSYEQYF. In nucleotides, the CDR3 is TGTGCCTGGAGTCCACCGGGACAGGGTTCCTACGAGCAGTACTTC.

The chain employs TRBV10-1 and TRBJ2-1; 12 positions match TRBD2. Looked up from germline, CDR1 is WNHNN and CDR2 is SYGVQD (reference sequence). CDR3 length: 16 amino acids. J lost 8 bases, V lost 4 bases, and 9 bases had no gene match. Here the CDR3 DNA reads TGCGCCAGCAGTGCTGCTAGCGGGAGGGCACAGGATGAGCAGTTCTTC. It yields the protein CASSAASGRAQDEQFF.

The chain combines TRBV7-6 with TRBJ2-1, with 13 bases identical to TRBD2. With 0 bases clipped from V and 6 bases from J, the junction kept 11 bases outside the gene matches. The CDR3 runs to 19 residues. Germline CDR1 is SGHVS and CDR2 is FNYEAQ. The CDR3 loop is CASSLAHGVTSGRFNEQFF. The CDR3 DNA reads as TGTGCCAGCAGCTTAGCGCACGGCGTGACTAGCGGGAGGTTCAATGAGCAGTTCTTC.